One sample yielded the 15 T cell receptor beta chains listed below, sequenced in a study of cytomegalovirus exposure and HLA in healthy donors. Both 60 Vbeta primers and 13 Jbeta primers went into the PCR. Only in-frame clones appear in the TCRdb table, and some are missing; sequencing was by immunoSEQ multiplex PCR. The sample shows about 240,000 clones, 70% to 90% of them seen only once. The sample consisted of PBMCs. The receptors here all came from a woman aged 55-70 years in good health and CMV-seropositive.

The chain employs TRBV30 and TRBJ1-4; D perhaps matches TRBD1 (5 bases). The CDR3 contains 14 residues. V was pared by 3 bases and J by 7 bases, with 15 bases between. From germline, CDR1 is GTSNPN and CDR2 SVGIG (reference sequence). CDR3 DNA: TGTGCCTGGAGGAGGAGGGGCGGAAGTGAAAAACTGTTTTTT. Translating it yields CAWRRRGGSEKLFF. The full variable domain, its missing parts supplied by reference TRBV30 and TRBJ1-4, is SQTIHQWPATLVQPVGSPLSLECTVEGTSNPNLYWYRQAAGRGLQLLFYSVGIGQISSEVPQNLSASRPQDRQFILSSKKLLLSDSGFYLCAWRRRGGSEKLFFGSGTQLSVL.

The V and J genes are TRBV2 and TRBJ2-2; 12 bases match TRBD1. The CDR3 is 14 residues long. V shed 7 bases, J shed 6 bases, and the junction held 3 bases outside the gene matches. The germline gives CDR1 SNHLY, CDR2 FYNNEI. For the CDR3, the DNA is TGTGCCAGCAAGGGACAGGGGGCTTCCGGGGAGCTGTTTTTT. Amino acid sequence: CASKGQGASGELFF.

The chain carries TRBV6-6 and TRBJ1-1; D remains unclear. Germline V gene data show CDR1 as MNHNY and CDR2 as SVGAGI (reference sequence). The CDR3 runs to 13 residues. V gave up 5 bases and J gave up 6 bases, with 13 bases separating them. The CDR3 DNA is TGTGCCAGCAGTGTCCCGAGGTTTCCTGAAGCTTTCTTT. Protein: CASSVPRFPEAFF.

CDR3 sequence (DNA): TGCGCCAGCAGACCGGGAGGGGCAGATACGCAGTATTTT. Residues: CASRPGGADTQYF. The chain uses TRBV4-1 and TRBJ2-3; 8 bases line up with TRBD2. The CDR3 is made up of 13 amino acids. The junction had 3 bases not matched to a gene; V was cut back by 6 bases and J by 4 bases. Germline-derived CDR1 and CDR2 are MGHRA and YSYEKL.

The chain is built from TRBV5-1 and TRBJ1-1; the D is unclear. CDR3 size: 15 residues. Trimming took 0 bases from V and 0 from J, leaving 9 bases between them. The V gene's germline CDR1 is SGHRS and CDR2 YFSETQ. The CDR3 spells CASSLDNTLNTEAFF. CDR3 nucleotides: TGCGCCAGCAGCTTGGATAATACACTGAACACTGAAGCTTTCTTT.

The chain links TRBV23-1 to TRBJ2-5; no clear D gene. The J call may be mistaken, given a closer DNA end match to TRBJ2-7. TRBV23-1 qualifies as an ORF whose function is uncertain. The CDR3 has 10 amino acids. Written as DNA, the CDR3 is TGCGCCGTACTATACTCCGAGCAGTACTTC. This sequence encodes CAVLYSEQYF.

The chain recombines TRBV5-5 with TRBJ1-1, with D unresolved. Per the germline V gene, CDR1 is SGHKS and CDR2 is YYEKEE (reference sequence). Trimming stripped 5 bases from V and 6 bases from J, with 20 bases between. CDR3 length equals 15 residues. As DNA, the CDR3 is TGTGCCAGCAGTTTCAGTCTAGGCGGGAGTGCTGAAGCTTTCTTT. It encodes CASSFSLGGSAEAFF.

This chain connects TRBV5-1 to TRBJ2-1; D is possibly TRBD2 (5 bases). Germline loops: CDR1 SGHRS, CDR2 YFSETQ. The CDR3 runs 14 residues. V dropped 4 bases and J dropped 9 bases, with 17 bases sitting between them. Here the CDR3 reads CASSPPGEGIEQFF. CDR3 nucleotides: TGCGCCAGCAGCCCGCCCGGGGAAGGGATTGAGCAGTTCTTC.

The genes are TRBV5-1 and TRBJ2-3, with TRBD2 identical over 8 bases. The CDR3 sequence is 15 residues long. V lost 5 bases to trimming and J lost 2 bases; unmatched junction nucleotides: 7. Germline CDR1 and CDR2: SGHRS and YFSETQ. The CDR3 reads CASRPTSGTTDTQYF. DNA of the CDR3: TGCGCCAGCAGGCCCACTAGCGGAACCACAGATACGCAGTATTTT.

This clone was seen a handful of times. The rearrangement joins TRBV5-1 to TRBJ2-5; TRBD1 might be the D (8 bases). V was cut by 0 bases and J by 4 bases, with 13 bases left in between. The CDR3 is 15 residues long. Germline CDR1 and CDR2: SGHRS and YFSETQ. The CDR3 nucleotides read TGCGCCAGCAGCTTGGACAGGGGGGGGAGAGAGACCCAGTACTTC. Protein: CASSLDRGGRETQYF.

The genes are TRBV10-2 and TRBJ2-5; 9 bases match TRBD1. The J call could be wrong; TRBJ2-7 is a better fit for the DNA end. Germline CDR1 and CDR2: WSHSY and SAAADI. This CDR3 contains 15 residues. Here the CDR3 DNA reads TGCGCCAGCAGTGATTTAGGGACAGGGAGAAACGAGCAGTACTTC. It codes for CASSDLGTGRNEQYF.

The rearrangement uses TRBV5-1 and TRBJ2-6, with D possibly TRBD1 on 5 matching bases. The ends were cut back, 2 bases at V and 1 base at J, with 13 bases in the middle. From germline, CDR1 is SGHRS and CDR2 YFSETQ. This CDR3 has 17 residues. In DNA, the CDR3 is TGCGCCAGCAGCTTTTCCACAGGCCTGTCTGGGGCCAACGTCCTGACTTTC. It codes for CASSFSTGLSGANVLTF.

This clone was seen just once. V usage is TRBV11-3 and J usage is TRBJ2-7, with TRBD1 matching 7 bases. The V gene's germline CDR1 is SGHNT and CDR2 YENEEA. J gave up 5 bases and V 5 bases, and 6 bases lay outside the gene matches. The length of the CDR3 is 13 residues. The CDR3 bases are TGTGCCAGCAGCCCGGGGACAGCTAACGAGCAGTACTTC. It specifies CASSPGTANEQYF.

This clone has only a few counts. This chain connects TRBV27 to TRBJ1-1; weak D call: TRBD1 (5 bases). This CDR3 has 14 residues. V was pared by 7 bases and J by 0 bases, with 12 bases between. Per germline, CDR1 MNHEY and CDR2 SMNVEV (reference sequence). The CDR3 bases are TGTGCCAGCAACAACTTGGGGCTGAACACTGAAGCTTTCTTT. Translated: CASNNLGLNTEAFF.

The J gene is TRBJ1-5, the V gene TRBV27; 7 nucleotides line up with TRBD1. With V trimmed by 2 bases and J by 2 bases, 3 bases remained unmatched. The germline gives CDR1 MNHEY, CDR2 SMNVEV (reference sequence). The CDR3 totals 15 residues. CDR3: CASSLKGAGNQPQHF. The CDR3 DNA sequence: TGTGCCAGCAGTTTAAAGGGGGCAGGCAATCAGCCCCAGCATTTT.